This TCR beta chain was sequenced for a study of T cell clones after liver transplantation. Turning to the study itself: Third-party-reactive TCRbeta sequences from pre-transplant mixed lymphocyte reactions served as antigen-independent comparators. Blood was drawn pre-transplant, before withdrawal, and after full or failed withdrawal.

Notes on this clone: Its antigen is as yet unknown.

Whole-study results and caveats: Migration into the graft, not deletion, may explain lost graft donor-reactive T cells. Post-transplant time points were not standardized, so conclusions are preliminary.

CDR1 and CDR2 from the germline V gene are LNHNV and YYDKDF (reference sequence). The CDR3 runs to 15 residues. V shed 0 bases, J shed 6 bases, and the junction held 4 bases outside the gene matches. Generated by immunoSEQ multiplex PCR, the TCRdb table keeps only in-frame clones and is missing some. The sample lists under 85,000 clones, 80% occurring once. The chain has TRBV15 and TRBJ1-4, with 7 bases lining up with TRBD1. The source material was CD4+ T cells from blood, sampled 12 months after liver transplant. This receptor was taken from a human patient who received a liver transplant. Some T cells may be provided by the graft donor. The CDR3 region has the DNA TGTGCCACCAGCAGAGATTTTCAGGGGGATGAAAAACTGTTTTTT. It codes for CATSRDFQGDEKLFF. Variable domain in full (rest from reference TRBV15 and TRBJ1-4): DAMVIQNPRYQVTQFGKPVTLSCSQTLNHNVMYWYQQKSSQAPKLLFHYYDKDFNNEADTPDNFQSRRPNTSFCFLDIRSPGLGDTAMYLCATSRDFQGDEKLFFGSGTQLSVL.